The rows below give T cell receptor beta chains drawn from one sample of a study of blood T cell repertoires in COVID-19. Only in-frame clones appear in the TCRdb table, and some are missing; sequencing was by immunoSEQ multiplex PCR. The profile shows 150,000 to 200,000 clones, 70% to 85% of them singletons. The sequenced sample was peripheral blood. All receptors derive from an elderly man with COVID-19, enrolled during active disease. Each CDR3 is given with its conserved first and last residue. Each record gives: clone size, D gene, V gene, J gene, CDR3 protein, CDR3 DNA. The D gene is left open where the match is weak. Rows give clone size only sometimes, using once, few, many, or a class for an expanded clone.

NA	NA	TRBV9	TRBJ2-7	CASSVGQGPYEQYF	TGTGCCAGCAGCGTAGGGCAGGGGCCCTACGAGCAGTACTTC
NA	TRBD1	TRBV4-2	TRBJ1-4	CASSQATGENEKLFF	TGTGCCAGCAGCCAAGCGACAGGGGAAAATGAAAAACTGTTTTTT
NA	NA	TRBV2	TRBJ1-2	CASGGAYGYTF	TGTGCCAGCGGGGGGGCATATGGCTACACCTTC
NA	NA	TRBV7-2	TRBJ2-2	CASSSRRGDRSGELFF	TGTGCCAGCAGCTCCCGACGCGGGGATCGGTCCGGGGAGCTGTTTTTT
once	TRBD1	TRBV5-1	TRBJ1-1	CASTQGVNTEAFF	TGCGCCAGTACACAGGGGGTGAACACTGAAGCTTTCTTT
NA	NA	TRBV5-6	TRBJ1-2	CASSLGLNVGGGYTF	TGTGCCAGCAGCTTGGGCCTCAATGTGGGCGGGGGCTACACCTTC
NA	NA	TRBV3-1/TRBV3-2	TRBJ1-5	CASSQEARGNQPQHF	TGTGCCAGCAGCCAAGAAGCCAGGGGCAATCAGCCCCAGCATTTT
once	TRBD2	TRBV5-4	TRBJ2-5	CASSRAGGPREETQYF	TGTGCCAGCAGCAGAGCGGGGGGGCCGCGGGAAGAGACCCAGTACTTC
NA	TRBD2	TRBV2	TRBJ2-1	CASRGLAGDNEQFF	TGTGCCAGCAGGGGACTAGCGGGGGACAATGAGCAGTTCTTC
NA	NA	TRBV6-5	TRBJ2-7	CASSYTQRGGYEQYF	TGTGCCAGCAGTTACACACAAAGGGGGGGCTACGAGCAGTACTTC
NA	NA	TRBV11-3	TRBJ2-3	CASSEASRTDTQYF	TGTGCCAGCTCCGAGGCAAGCCGCACAGATACGCAGTATTTT
NA	NA	TRBV4-1	TRBJ2-5	CASSQPGQETQYF	TGCGCCAGCAGCCAACCCGGCCAAGAGACCCAGTACTTC
NA	TRBD1	TRBV2	TRBJ2-6	CASSVWGQQAGANVLTF	TGTGCCAGCAGTGTCTGGGGACAGCAAGCTGGGGCCAACGTCCTGACTTTC
NA	NA	TRBV20-1	TRBJ1-4	CSASRRWPNEKLFF	TGCAGTGCTAGTAGGAGGTGGCCAAATGAAAAACTGTTTTTT
NA	NA	TRBV3-1/TRBV3-2	TRBJ1-6	CASSHGVGRGSPLHF	TGTGCCAGCAGCCATGGGGTGGGGCGGGGGTCACCCCTCCACTTT
NA	NA	TRBV4-2	TRBJ1-6	CASSHPTGIRSSPLHF	TGTGCCAGCAGCCATCCCACGGGAATTAGGAGTTCACCCCTCCACTTT
NA	NA	TRBV9	TRBJ1-2	CASSVLANYGYTF	TGTGCCAGCAGCGTATTAGCTAACTATGGCTACACCTTC
NA	NA	TRBV7-2	TRBJ1-4	CASSPDLGDEKLFF	TGTGCCAGCAGCCCAGATCTCGGGGATGAAAAACTGTTTTTT
NA	NA	TRBV12-3/TRBV12-4	TRBJ1-2	CASSSGFYGYTF	TGTGCCAGCAGTTCGGGTTTCTATGGCTACACCTTC
NA	NA	TRBV18	TRBJ2-2	CASSPYITTNTGELFF	TGTGCCAGCTCACCCTACATTACTACGAACACCGGGGAGCTGTTTTTT
NA	TRBD1	TRBV18	TRBJ2-7	CASSPPQGDSYEQYF	TGTGCCAGCTCACCACCGCAGGGGGACTCCTACGAGCAGTACTTC
NA	NA	TRBV6-7	TRBJ2-7	CASSSGHCSEQYF	TGTGCCAGCAGCTCGGGACACTGCTCAGAGCAGTACTTC
NA	TRBD1	TRBV7-2	TRBJ2-5	CASSFRQGETQYF	TGTGCCAGCAGCTTTCGACAGGGGGAGACCCAGTACTTC
NA	NA	TRBV14	TRBJ1-2	CASKPTGGFEGYTF	TGTGCCAGCAAACCGACAGGAGGATTTGAAGGCTACACCTTC
NA	NA	TRBV18	TRBJ1-1	CASSPDSGLNTEAFF	TGTGCCAGCTCACCGGATTCAGGCCTCAACACTGAAGCTTTCTTT
NA	NA	TRBV9	TRBJ1-1	CASSADSMNTEAFF	TGTGCCAGCAGCGCAGACAGCATGAACACTGAAGCTTTCTTT
NA	TRBD1	TRBV6-5	TRBJ1-4	CASRATGVSNEKLFF	TGTGCCAGCAGGGCTACAGGGGTGTCTAATGAAAAACTGTTTTTT
NA	NA	TRBV7-2	TRBJ1-2	CASSFPGGGYTF	TGTGCCAGCAGCTTTCCGGGTGGTGGCTACACCTTC
NA	NA	TRBV5-1	TRBJ2-1	CASSLYIDPGDEQFF	TGCGCCAGCAGCTTGTATATAGACCCGGGGGATGAGCAGTTCTTC
NA	TRBD1	TRBV4-1	TRBJ2-7	CASSPDRDSYEQYF	TGCGCCAGCAGCCCGGACAGGGACAGCTACGAGCAGTACTTC
NA	TRBD1	TRBV25-1	TRBJ2-7	CASSEPGDRGYEQYF	TGTGCCAGCAGTGAACCTGGAGACAGGGGATACGAGCAGTACTTC
NA	NA	TRBV16	TRBJ1-4	CASSQNSRGEKLFF	TGTGCCAGCAGCCAAAATAGTAGAGGAGAAAAACTGTTTTTT
NA	NA	TRBV27	TRBJ1-2	CASSLTGSNYGYTF	TGTGCCAGCAGTTTGACGGGGTCTAACTATGGCTACACCTTC
NA	NA	TRBV6-5	TRBJ1-2	CASSSFGRNYGYTF	TGTGCCAGCAGTTCCTTCGGGAGGAACTATGGCTACACCTTC
NA	NA	TRBV7-3	TRBJ2-7	CASSLTGGQATYEQYF	TGTGCCAGCAGCTTAACGGGGGGGCAGGCCACCTACGAGCAGTACTTC
NA	NA	TRBV6-6	TRBJ1-1	CASSYSLATEAFF	TGTGCCAGCAGTTACTCGCTGGCCACTGAAGCTTTCTTT
NA	NA	TRBV6-6	TRBJ1-5	CASSYSPGVGQPQHF	TGTGCCAGCAGTTACTCCCCAGGGGTTGGTCAGCCCCAGCATTTT
NA	TRBD1	TRBV4-2	TRBJ1-1	CASSQGQGAEAFF	TGTGCCAGCAGCCAAGGACAGGGGGCTGAAGCTTTCTTT
once	NA	TRBV24-1	TRBJ1-4	CATSDSGTTNEKLFF	TGTGCCACCAGTGACTCCGGGACAACTAATGAAAAACTGTTTTTT
NA	NA	TRBV5-1	TRBJ2-3	CASSPSDRSTDTQYF	TGCGCCAGCAGCCCATCAGATCGAAGCACAGATACGCAGTATTTT
NA	TRBD1	TRBV4-1	TRBJ1-1	CASSQDRFQTGSPEAFF	TGCGCCAGCAGCCAAGATCGGTTTCAGACAGGGAGCCCTGAAGCTTTCTTT
NA	NA	TRBV2	TRBJ1-4	CASSPSGWNEKLFF	TGTGCCAGCAGCCCCAGCGGGTGGAATGAAAAACTGTTTTTT
NA	NA	TRBV6-4	TRBJ1-2	CAIPEGSPTPCGSF	TGTGCCATCCCGGAGGGTAGCCCGACCCCGTGTGGGTCCTTC
NA	TRBD1	TRBV11-3	TRBJ1-2	CASSLRQGDGYGYTF	TGTGCCAGCAGCTTAAGACAGGGCGATGGCTATGGCTACACCTTC
NA	TRBD1	TRBV6-6	TRBJ2-6	CASSYGTARGANVLTF	TGTGCCAGCAGTTACGGGACAGCCCGTGGGGCCAACGTCCTGACTTTC
NA	NA	TRBV9	TRBJ2-4	CASSSRGGDIQYF	TGTGCCAGCAGCTCTCGAGGCGGAGACATTCAGTACTTC
NA	NA	TRBV7-9	TRBJ1-5	CASSYNEEEEPQHF	TGTGCCAGCAGCTATAACGAGGAGGAAGAGCCCCAGCATTTT
NA	NA	TRBV6-5	TRBJ1-1	CASSSTGFTEAFF	TGTGCCAGCAGTTCAACAGGGTTCACTGAAGCTTTCTTT
NA	NA	TRBV3-1/TRBV3-2	TRBJ1-1	CASSQALGGQAFF	TGTGCCAGCAGCCAAGCGTTGGGGGGGCAAGCTTTCTTT
NA	NA	TRBV2	TRBJ1-5	CASSAISPGPQPQHF	TGTGCCAGCAGTGCAATCTCTCCAGGGCCTCAGCCCCAGCATTTT
NA	NA	TRBV18	TRBJ2-5	CASSPQGPKTQYF	TGTGCCAGCTCACCGCAGGGCCCCAAGACCCAGTACTTC
many	NA	TRBV4-1	TRBJ1-6	CASSQESGGGINSPLHF	TGCGCCAGCAGCCAAGAGTCTGGGGGGGGGATTAATTCACCCCTCCACTTT
once	TRBD1	TRBV5-1	TRBJ2-7	CASSKGQGPEQYF	TGCGCCAGCAGCAAGGGACAGGGACCCGAGCAGTACTTC
NA	TRBD1	TRBV3-1/TRBV3-2	TRBJ2-1	CASSHSGTGEFF	TGTGCCAGCAGCCACTCCGGGACAGGGGAGTTCTTC
few	TRBD1	TRBV5-4	TRBJ2-5	CASSQGTGPQETQYF	TGTGCCAGCAGTCAGGGGACAGGACCACAAGAGACCCAGTACTTC
NA	NA	TRBV2	TRBJ1-6	CASREYAGGNSPLHF	TGTGCCAGCAGGGAGTATGCGGGCGGAAATTCACCCCTCCACTTT
NA	NA	TRBV18	TRBJ1-5	CASSPERDHQPQHF	TGTGCCAGCTCACCAGAACGGGATCATCAGCCCCAGCATTTT
NA	NA	TRBV15	TRBJ1-3	CATSRGGAGNTIYF	TGTGCCACCAGCAGAGGGGGGGCTGGAAACACCATATATTTT
once	TRBD1	TRBV23-1	TRBJ2-7	CASSPTTGIEQYF	TGCGCCAGCAGTCCGACGACAGGGATCGAGCAGTACTTC
NA	NA	TRBV7-6	TRBJ1-2	CASSLGRGGGYTF	TGTGCCAGCAGCTTAGGCAGGGGTGGTGGCTACACCTTC